This T cell receptor (beta chain) stems from a study of tumor-infiltrating lymphocytes in localized non-small cell lung cancer. About the study: Resected tumor was paired with non-adjacent uninvolved lung from the same patient.

A word on this clone: Its antigen is unidentified.

V shed 5 bases and J shed 3 bases, with 13 bases lying between them. There are 15 residues in the CDR3. CDR1 SEHNR and CDR2 FQNEAQ come from the germline V gene (reference sequence). Produced via immunoSEQ multiplex PCR; TCRdb's table is partial and in-frame only. The data show several thousand clones, 50% to 80% seen once. The study, taken as a whole, reports: IM1 and IM2 tumors showed no difference in T-cell fraction. TCR sequencing covered a subset of patients with enough tissue. Different pieces of the same tissue were used for each assay.

This receptor was identified in a human donor with non-small cell lung cancer. Sequenced: uninvolved lung tissue not adjacent to the tumor. The chain joins TRBV7-9 to TRBJ1-4, with D perhaps TRBD1 (6 bases). The CDR3, as DNA: TGTGCCAGCAGCATCGAACAGGGATCTAATGAAAAACTGTTTTTT. Its translation: CASSIEQGSNEKLFF.